Listed below are T cell receptor beta chains from one sample, sequenced in a study of Graves' ophthalmopathy and Graves' hyperthyroidism. TCRdb independently ran MiXCR on the multiplex PCR reads; one entry per CDR3 protein. The sample includes roughly 500,000 distinct CDR3 sequences, over 13% of them seen just once. Sequencing input: blood. Receptors were obtained from a woman aged 25-40 years with Graves' ophthalmopathy. The CDR3 runs from the conserved cysteine through the conserved F or W. D genes are given only for firm matches. The size field is filled for only some rows; it gives once, few, many or a size class.

. | TRBJ2-5 | TRBV5-1 | . | TGCGCCAGCAGCTTGGTCGGCGACGCCCGCTCGGAGACCCAGTACTTC | CASSLVGDARSETQYF
few | TRBJ2-7 | TRBV5-1 | TRBD2 | TGCGCCAGCAGCTTGGAGAGTAGCGGGCGCTTCACCTACGAGCAGTACTTC | CASSLESSGRFTYEQYF
. | TRBJ2-5 | TRBV27 | . | TGTGCGGTGGGGGGGGCCGATGAGACCCAGGACTTC | CAVGGADETQDF
. | TRBJ1-1 | TRBV6-1 | . | TGTGCCAGCAGTGGAAAGACAGGCTTGGGGGAAGCTTTCTTT | CASSGKTGLGEAFF
many | TRBJ2-7 | TRBV12-3/TRBV12-4 | . | TGTGCCAGCAGTCCGCGGGACACACACTACGAGCAGTACTTC | CASSPRDTHYEQYF
many | TRBJ1-5 | TRBV6-2/TRBV6-3 | . | TGTGCCAGCAGCACTTATAGCAATCAGCCCCAGCATTTT | CASSTYSNQPQHF
. | TRBJ2-2 | TRBV6-1 | . | TGTGCCAGCAGTGTGGAGTACACCGGGGAGCTGTTTTTT | CASSVEYTGELFF
many | TRBJ2-7 | TRBV27 | . | TGTGCCAGCAGTCCCCTGGCCAGGGCCCACGAGCAGTACTTC | CASSPLARAHEQYF
many | TRBJ1-1 | TRBV12-3/TRBV12-4 | . | TGTGCCAGCAGTTTATTTGGCAGGTCTAGATCGAACACTGAAGCTTTCTTT | CASSLFGRSRSNTEAFF
many | TRBJ2-7 | TRBV24-1 | . | TGTGCCACCACCCAGACTAGTCACTCCTACGAGCAGTACTTC | CATTQTSHSYEQYF
many | TRBJ1-1 | TRBV12-3/TRBV12-4 | . | TGTGCCAACCCCCCGGCCGGGATTCTACGGAACACTGAAGCTTTCTTT | CANPPAGILRNTEAFF
many | TRBJ1-2 | TRBV12-3/TRBV12-4 | . | TGTGCCAGCAGATCTCGACGGATCAACTATGGCTACACCTTC | CASRSRRINYGYTF
. | TRBJ1-1 | TRBV5-1 | . | TGCGCCAGCAGCTTGGCCTTTCTTTGGGGGGGCACTGAAGCTTTCTTT | CASSLAFLWGGTEAFF
. | TRBJ2-2 | TRBV2 | . | TGTGCCAGCACCTCGAGGGGGTACACCGGGGAGCTGTTTTTT | CASTSRGYTGELFF
many | TRBJ1-1 | TRBV6-1 | . | TGTGCCAGCAGCCGAAACTCCATAAAGCCACCCAATTTT | CASSRNSIKPPNF
. | TRBJ2-7 | TRBV27 | . | TGTGCCAGCTTTACGAGCTCCTACGAGCAGTACTTC | CASFTSSYEQYF
many | TRBJ2-7 | TRBV11-2 | TRBD1 | TGTGCCAGCAGCTTAGACGGCAGGGGGCTCTCCTACGAGCAGTACTTC | CASSLDGRGLSYEQYF
. | TRBJ2-7 | TRBV28 | TRBD2 | TGTGCCAGCAGCCCATCTTTCGGACTAGCGGGAGGCGAGCAGTACTTC | CASSPSFGLAGGEQYF
many | TRBJ1-5 | TRBV6-5 | . | TGTGCCTCCGAGGGGGGGGGGCCCCAGCATTTT | CASEGGGPQHF
many | TRBJ1-5 | TRBV6-1 | TRBD1 | TGTGCCAGCAGTGAACCGGGACAGGTTCAGCATTTT | CASSEPGQVQHF
many | TRBJ2-2 | TRBV11-2 | TRBD2 | TGTGCCAGCAGCTCGGGACTAGCGGGAGGGATAGACACCGGGGAGCTGTTTTTT | CASSSGLAGGIDTGELFF
few | TRBJ2-2 | TRBV7-3 | TRBD2 | TGTGCCAGCAGCCACACTAGCGCAGCGGGCGGGGAGCTGTTTTTT | CASSHTSAAGGELFF
many | TRBJ1-5 | TRBV2 | TRBD1 | TGTGCCAGCAGGGACACAGGGGACAAGAGCAATCAGCCCCAACATTTT | CASRDTGDKSNQPQHF
. | TRBJ1-2 | TRBV12-3/TRBV12-4 | TRBD1 | TGTGCCAGCAGCCCGGACAGGCAGGGCTACACCTTC | CASSPDRQGYTF
few | TRBJ1-2 | TRBV4-2 | . | TGTGCCAGCAGCCAAGAGTCCAGGGTCGACTATGGCTACACCTTC | CASSQESRVDYGYTF
. | TRBJ1-1 | TRBV6-5 | . | TGTGCCAGCAGTTACCAGATTGACGGACACTTGAACACTGAAGCTTTCTTT | CASSYQIDGHLNTEAFF
. | TRBJ2-5 | TRBV7-9 | . | TGTGCCAGCAGCTTGATGGACAGTCCCCAAGAGACCCAGTACTTC | CASSLMDSPQETQYF
. | TRBJ1-2 | TRBV30 | TRBD1 | TGTGCCTGGAGTGAGACAGGGGGCGATGGCTACACCTTC | CAWSETGGDGYTF
many | TRBJ1-2 | TRBV7-9 | TRBD1 | TGTGCCAGCAGCTCTCCGGGACAGCCAGAAAACTATGGCTACACCTTC | CASSSPGQPENYGYTF
. | TRBJ2-7 | TRBV7-9 | . | TGTGCCAGCAGCCCCAGGGTTGACGAGCAGTACTTC | CASSPRVDEQYF
few | TRBJ1-5 | TRBV24-1 | . | TGTGCCACCAGTGATCCACGGGTCCCCGGTGGGCATTTT | CATSDPRVPGGHF
many | TRBJ2-7 | TRBV20-1 | . | TGCAGTGCCAGAGTTTGGGAGGACGAGCAGTACTTC | CSARVWEDEQYF
many | TRBJ2-7 | TRBV11-2 | . | TGTGCCAGCAGCTCGGTCGAATACGAGCAGTACTTC | CASSSVEYEQYF
many | TRBJ1-1 | TRBV12-3/TRBV12-4 | . | TGTGCCAGCAGTTTAGCGAGCCCGACTGAAGCTTTCTTT | CASSLASPTEAFF
many | TRBJ2-5 | TRBV12-3/TRBV12-4 | TRBD2 | TGTGCCAGCAGAAGGACTAGCGGGAGTGGGGAGACCCAGTACTTC | CASRRTSGSGETQYF
many | TRBJ2-5 | TRBV12-3/TRBV12-4 | . | TGTGCCAGCAGCTCCCCATGGAGAAGCGGCTCAGGGACCCAGTACTTC | CASSSPWRSGSGTQYF
many | TRBJ1-2 | TRBV12-3/TRBV12-4 | TRBD1 | TGTGCCAGCAGTTCCTACAGGGGTGTGAAGCATGGCTACACCTTC | CASSSYRGVKHGYTF
many | TRBJ2-4 | TRBV11-2 | TRBD2 | TGTGCCAGCAGGGGGACTAGCGGGAGGTCCAAAAACATTCAGTACTTC | CASRGTSGRSKNIQYF
many | TRBJ1-1 | TRBV11-2 | . | TGTGCCAGCAGCATACCAGCGAACACTGAAGCTTTCTTT | CASSIPANTEAFF
many | TRBJ1-1 | TRBV13 | TRBD1 | TGTGCCAGCCGCCGGGACAGGGCATCTGAAGCTTTCTTT | CASRRDRASEAFF
. | TRBJ2-7 | TRBV5-1 | . | TGCGCCAGCAGCTACTCCGGGCCGCAGACAACCTACGAGCAGTACTTC | CASSYSGPQTTYEQYF
many | TRBJ1-2 | TRBV10-3 | . | TGTGCCATCAGTAACTCGGACGCCCTCAAGGACTATGGCTACACCTTC | CAISNSDALKDYGYTF
many | TRBJ1-1 | TRBV5-1 | . | TGCGCCAGCAGCCTCAAACCCGGACCTCAAATGGGAGCTTTCTTT | CASSLKPGPQMGAFF
many | TRBJ2-5 | TRBV29-1 | TRBD1 | TGCAGCGTTGGTTCAGGGGGCGCGGAGACCCAGTACTTC | CSVGSGGAETQYF
few | TRBJ2-6 | TRBV24-1 | TRBD1 | TGTGCCACCAGTGAGAATACAGGGGGCTCTGGGGCCAACGTCCTGACTTTC | CATSENTGGSGANVLTF
many | TRBJ1-1 | TRBV20-1 | . | TGCAGTGCTAGAGATAGTAGGGGCCTGGCTGAAGCTTTCTTT | CSARDSRGLAEAFF
. | TRBJ1-2 | TRBV7-9 | . | TGTGCCAGCAGCCGGGGGGGGGCCGGCTACACCTTC | CASSRGGAGYTF
many | TRBJ1-6 | TRBV28 | . | TGTGCCAGCAGTTTGCTTGGGAGCTCCTATAATTCACCCCTCCACTTT | CASSLLGSSYNSPLHF
many | TRBJ1-1 | TRBV7-9 | . | TGTGCCAGCTCATGGTGGGGGGCTGCCACTGAAGCTTTCTTT | CASSWWGAATEAFF
many | TRBJ1-2 | TRBV6-6 | TRBD1 | TGTGCCAGCAGTTACGAGGGGGCGGATTTTGGTGGCTACACCTTC | CASSYEGADFGGYTF
many | TRBJ2-7 | TRBV2 | TRBD1 | TGTGCCAGCCTGTCGGGGACAGGGTACGAGCAGTACTTC | CASLSGTGYEQYF
many | TRBJ2-6 | TRBV28 | . | TGTGCCAGCACGGAAGGGCCGCGCTCTGGGGCCAACGTCCTGACTTTC | CASTEGPRSGANVLTF
many | TRBJ1-1 | TRBV29-1 | . | TGCAGCGTTGACGGTCCCTACACTGAAGCTTTCTTT | CSVDGPYTEAFF
once | TRBJ2-5 | TRBV2 | . | TGTGCCAGCAGTGACCCCACCGGGAGAGGGTTGAAGACCCAGTACTTC | CASSDPTGRGLKTQYF
many | TRBJ2-7 | TRBV2 | TRBD1 | TGTGCCAGCAAAACACAGGGGTTCAGGTCCTACGAGCAGTACTTC | CASKTQGFRSYEQYF
few | TRBJ1-2 | TRBV30 | TRBD1 | TGTGCCTGGACACAGGGGAGAGGCTACACCTTC | CAWTQGRGYTF